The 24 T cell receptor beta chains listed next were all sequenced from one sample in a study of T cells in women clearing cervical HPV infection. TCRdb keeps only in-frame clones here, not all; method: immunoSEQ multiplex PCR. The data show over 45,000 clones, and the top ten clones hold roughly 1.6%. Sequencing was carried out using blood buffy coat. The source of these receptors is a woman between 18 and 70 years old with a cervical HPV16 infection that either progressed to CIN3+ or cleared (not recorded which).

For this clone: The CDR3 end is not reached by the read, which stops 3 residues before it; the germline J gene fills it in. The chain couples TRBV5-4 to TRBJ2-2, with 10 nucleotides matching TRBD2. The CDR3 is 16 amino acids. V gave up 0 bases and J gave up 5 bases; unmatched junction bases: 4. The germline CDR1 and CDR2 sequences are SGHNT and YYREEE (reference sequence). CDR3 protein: CASSLEPSGSTGELFF. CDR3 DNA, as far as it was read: TGTGCCAGCAGCTTGGAACCTAGCGGGAGTACCGGGGAG.

CDR3: CASSLGASGGTDTQYF. CDR3 bases read: TGTGCCAGCAGCTTAGGTGCTAGCGGGGGCACAGATACG. V is TRBV7-6 and J is TRBJ2-3; 9 bases fit TRBD2. The read terminates 3 residues ahead of where the CDR3 ends, so the germline J gene completes it. Trimming cost V 1 base and J 1 base; bases outside gene matches: 3. The germline CDR1 and CDR2 sequences are SGHVS and FNYEAQ. The CDR3 has 16 residues.

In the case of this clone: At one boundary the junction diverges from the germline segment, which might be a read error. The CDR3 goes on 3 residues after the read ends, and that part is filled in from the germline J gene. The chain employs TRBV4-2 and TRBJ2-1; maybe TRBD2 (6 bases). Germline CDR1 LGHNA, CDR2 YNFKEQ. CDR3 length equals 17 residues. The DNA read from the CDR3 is TGCGCCAGCAGCCAATTCGGGACTTCTAGCTCCTACAATGAG. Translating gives CASSQFGTSSSYNE. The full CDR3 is CASSQFGTSSSYNEQFF.

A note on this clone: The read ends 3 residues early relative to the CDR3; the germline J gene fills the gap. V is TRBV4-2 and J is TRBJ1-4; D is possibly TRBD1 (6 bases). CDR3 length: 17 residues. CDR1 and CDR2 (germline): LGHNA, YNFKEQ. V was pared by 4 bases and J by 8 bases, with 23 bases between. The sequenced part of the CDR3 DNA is TGTGCCAGCAGCCGGGGGCCTATCGGGGCACAAGGGGAAAAA. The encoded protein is CASSRGPIGAQGEK. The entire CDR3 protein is CASSRGPIGAQGEKLFF.

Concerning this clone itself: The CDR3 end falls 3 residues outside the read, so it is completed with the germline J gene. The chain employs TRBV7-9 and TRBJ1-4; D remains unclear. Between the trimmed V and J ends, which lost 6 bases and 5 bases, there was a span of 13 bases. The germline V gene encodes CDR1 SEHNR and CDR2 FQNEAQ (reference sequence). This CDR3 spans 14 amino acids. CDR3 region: CASSPRTVNEKLFF. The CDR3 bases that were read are TGTGCCAGCAGTCCTCGAACAGTCAATGAAAAA. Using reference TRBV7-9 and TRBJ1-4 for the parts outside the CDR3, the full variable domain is DTGVSQNPRHKITKRGQNVTFRCDPISEHNRLYWYRQTLGQGPEFLTYFQNEAQLEKSRLLSDRFSAERPKGSFSTLEIQRTEQGDSAMYLCASSPRTVNEKLFFGSGTQLSVL.

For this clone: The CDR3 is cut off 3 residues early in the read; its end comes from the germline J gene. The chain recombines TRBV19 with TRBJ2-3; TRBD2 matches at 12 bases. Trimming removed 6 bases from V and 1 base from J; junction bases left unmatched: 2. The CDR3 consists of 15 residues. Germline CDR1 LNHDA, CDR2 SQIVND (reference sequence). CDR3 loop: CASRLAGGRTDTQYF. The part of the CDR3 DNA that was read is TGTGCCAGTAGGCTAGCGGGAGGGCGCACAGATACG.

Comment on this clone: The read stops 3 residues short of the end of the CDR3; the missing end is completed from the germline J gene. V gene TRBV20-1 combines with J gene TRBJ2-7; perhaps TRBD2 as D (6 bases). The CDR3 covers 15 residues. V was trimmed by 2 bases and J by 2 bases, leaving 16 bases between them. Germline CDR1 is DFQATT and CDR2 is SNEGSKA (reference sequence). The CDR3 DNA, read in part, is TGCAGTGCTAGAAACTCTAGGGCGGGAACCTACGAG. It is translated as CSARNSRAGTYE. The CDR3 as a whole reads CSARNSRAGTYEQYF.

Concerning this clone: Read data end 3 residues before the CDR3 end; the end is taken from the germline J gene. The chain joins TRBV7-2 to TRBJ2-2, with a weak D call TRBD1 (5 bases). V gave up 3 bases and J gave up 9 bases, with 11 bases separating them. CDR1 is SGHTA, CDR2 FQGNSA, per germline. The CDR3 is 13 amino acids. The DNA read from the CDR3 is TGTGCCAGCAGCTTGTCGGACATCCGGGAG. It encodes CASSLSDIRE. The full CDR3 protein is CASSLSDIRELFF.

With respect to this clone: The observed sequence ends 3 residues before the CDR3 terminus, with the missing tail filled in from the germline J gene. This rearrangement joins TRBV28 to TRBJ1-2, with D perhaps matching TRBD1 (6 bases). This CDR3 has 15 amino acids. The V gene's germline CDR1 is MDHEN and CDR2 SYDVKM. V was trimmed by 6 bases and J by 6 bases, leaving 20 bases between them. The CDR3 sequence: CASRSLRGRGHGYTF. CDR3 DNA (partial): TGTGCCAGCAGGTCCCTGAGGGGCAGGGGCCATGGC.

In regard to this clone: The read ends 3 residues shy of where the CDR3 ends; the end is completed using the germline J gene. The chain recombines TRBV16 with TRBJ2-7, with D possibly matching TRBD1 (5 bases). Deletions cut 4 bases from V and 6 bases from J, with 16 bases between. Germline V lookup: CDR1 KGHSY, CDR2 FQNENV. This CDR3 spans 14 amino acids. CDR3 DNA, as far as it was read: TGTGCCAGCAGCCTCCCTCTCCAGGGTGGCGAG. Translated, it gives CASSLPLQGGE. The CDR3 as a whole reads CASSLPLQGGEQYF.

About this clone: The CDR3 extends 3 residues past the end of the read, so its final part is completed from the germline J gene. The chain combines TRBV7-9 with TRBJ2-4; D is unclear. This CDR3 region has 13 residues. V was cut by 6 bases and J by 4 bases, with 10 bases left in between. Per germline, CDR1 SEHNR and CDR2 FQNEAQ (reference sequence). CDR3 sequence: CASSSTLKNIQYF. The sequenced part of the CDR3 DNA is TGTGCCAGCAGTTCAACATTAAAAAACATT.

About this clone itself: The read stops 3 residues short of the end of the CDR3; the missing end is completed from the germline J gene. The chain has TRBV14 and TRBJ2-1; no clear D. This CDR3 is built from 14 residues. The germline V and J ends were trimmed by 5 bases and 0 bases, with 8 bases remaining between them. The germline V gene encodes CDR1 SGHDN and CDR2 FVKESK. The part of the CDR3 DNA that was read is TGTGCCAGCAGCGATTACAGCTCCTACAATGAG. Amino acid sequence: CASSDYSSYNE. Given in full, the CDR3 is CASSDYSSYNEQFF.

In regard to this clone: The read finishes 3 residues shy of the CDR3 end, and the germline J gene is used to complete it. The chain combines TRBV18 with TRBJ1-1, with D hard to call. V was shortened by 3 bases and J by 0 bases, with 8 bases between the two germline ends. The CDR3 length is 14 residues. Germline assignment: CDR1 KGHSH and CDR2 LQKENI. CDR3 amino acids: CASSPPTLNTEAFF. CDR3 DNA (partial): TGTGCCAGCTCACCTCCCACACTGAACACTGAA.

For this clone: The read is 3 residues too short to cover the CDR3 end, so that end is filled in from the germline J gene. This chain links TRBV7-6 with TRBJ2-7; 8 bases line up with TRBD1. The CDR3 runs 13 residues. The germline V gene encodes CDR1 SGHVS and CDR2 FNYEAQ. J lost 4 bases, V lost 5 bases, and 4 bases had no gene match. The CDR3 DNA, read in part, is TGTGCCAGCAGCCGGGACAGGTCTTACGAG. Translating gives CASSRDRSYE. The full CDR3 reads CASSRDRSYEQYF.

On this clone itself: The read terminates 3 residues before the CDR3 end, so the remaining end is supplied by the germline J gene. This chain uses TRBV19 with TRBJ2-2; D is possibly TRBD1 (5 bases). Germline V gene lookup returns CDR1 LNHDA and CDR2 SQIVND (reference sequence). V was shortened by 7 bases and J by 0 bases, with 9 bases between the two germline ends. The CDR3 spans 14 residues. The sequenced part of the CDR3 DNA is TGTGCCAGTACTCTCAGGGCGAACACCGGGGAG. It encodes CASTLRANTGE. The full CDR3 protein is CASTLRANTGELFF.

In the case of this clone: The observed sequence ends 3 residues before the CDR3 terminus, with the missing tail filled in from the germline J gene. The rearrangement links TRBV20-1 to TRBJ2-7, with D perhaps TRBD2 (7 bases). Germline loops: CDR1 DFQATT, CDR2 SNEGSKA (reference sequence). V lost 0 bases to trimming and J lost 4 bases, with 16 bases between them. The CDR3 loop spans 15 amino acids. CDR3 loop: CSARDMDEGGYEQYF. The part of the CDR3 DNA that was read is TGCAGTGCTAGAGATATGGACGAGGGGGGGTACGAG.

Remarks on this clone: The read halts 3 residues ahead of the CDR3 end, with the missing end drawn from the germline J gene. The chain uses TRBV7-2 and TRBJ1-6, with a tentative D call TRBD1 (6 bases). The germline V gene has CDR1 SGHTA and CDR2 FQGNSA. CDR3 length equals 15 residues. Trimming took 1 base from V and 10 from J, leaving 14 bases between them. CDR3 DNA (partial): TGTGCCAGCAGCTTAGTCGGGGGGCGGGAGTCACCC. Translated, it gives CASSLVGGRESP. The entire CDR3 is CASSLVGGRESPLHF.

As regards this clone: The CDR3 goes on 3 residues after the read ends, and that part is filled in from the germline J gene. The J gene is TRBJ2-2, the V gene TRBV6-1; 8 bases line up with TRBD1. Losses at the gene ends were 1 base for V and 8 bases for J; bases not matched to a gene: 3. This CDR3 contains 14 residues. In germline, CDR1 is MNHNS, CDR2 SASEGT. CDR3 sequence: CASSEDRGVGELFF. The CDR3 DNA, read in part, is TGTGCCAGCAGTGAAGACAGGGGGGTGGGGGAG.

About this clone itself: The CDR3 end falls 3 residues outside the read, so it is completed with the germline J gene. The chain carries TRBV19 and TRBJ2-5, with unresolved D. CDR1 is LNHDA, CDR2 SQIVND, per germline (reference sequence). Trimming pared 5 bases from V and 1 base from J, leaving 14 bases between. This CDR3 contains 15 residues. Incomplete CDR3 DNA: TGTGCCAGTAGTGAACGCGAGCTCTCCCAAGAGACC. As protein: CASSERELSQET. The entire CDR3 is CASSERELSQETQYF.

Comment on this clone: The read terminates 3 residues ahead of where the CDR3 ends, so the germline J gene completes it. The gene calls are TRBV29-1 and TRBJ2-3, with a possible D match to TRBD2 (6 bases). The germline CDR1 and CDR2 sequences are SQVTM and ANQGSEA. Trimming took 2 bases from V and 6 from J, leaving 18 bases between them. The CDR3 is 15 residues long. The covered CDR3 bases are TGCAGCGTTGAATTATGGGACCGCCGGGGGGATACG. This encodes CSVELWDRRGDT. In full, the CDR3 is CSVELWDRRGDTQYF.

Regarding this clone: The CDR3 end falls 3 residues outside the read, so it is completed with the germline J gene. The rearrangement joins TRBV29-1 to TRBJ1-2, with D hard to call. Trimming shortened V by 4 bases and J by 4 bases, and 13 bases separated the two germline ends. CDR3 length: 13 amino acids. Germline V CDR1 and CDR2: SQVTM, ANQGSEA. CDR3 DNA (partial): TGCAGCGTTGCACCCAGACTTTCCTATGGC. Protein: CSVAPRLSYG. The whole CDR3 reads CSVAPRLSYGYTF.

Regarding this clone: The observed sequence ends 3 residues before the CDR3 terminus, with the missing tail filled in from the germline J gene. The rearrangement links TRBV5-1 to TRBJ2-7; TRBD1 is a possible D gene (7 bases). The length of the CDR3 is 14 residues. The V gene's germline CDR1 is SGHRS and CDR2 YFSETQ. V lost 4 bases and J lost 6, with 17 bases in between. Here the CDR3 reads CASSPDRQGGEQYF. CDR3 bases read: TGCGCCAGCAGCCCCGATCGTCAGGGGGGCGAG.

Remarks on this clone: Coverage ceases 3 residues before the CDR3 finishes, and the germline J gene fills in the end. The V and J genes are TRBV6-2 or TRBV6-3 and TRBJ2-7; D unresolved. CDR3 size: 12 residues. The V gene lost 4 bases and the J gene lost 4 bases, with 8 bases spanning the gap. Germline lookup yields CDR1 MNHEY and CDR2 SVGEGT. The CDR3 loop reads CASSFKGYEQYF. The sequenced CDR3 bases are TGTGCCAGCAGTTTCAAAGGGTACGAG.

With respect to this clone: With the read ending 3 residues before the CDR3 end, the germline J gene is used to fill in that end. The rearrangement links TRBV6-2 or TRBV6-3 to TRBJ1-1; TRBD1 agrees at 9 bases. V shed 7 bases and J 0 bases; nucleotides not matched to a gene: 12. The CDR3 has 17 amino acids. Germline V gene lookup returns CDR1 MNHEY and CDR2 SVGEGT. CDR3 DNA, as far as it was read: TGTGCCAGCACCATACAGGGGGCTCTCATTATGAACACTGAA. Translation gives CASTIQGALIMNTE. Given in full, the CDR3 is CASTIQGALIMNTEAFF.